This is a list of T cell receptor beta chains from one sample in a study of PD-1 blockade in classical Hodgkin lymphoma. Method: immunoSEQ multiplex PCR; TCRdb's copy keeps in-frame clones and lacks some. The sample lists 50,000 to 75,000 clones; 88% were seen once. Material: peripheral blood mononuclear cells (PBMCs), obtained before the second cycle of nivolumab. The receptors originated from a human donor with classical Hodgkin lymphoma. The CDR3 runs from the conserved cysteine through the conserved F or W. A D gene is named only where the DNA matches it firmly. The size of a clone is reported for some rows only, either as once, few or many, or as a class for expanded clones.

>TRBJ2-7|TRBV6-5|TRBD1|NA
CASSYSRDRDYEQYF
TGTGCCAGCAGTTACTCTCGGGACAGGGACTACGAGCAGTACTTC
>TRBJ2-2|TRBV4-2|NA|NA
CASSQEIANTGELFF
TGTGCCAGCAGCCAAGAAATAGCGAACACCGGGGAGCTGTTTTTT
>TRBJ1-1|TRBV28|NA|NA
CASSINRGTMNTEAFF
TGTGCCAGCAGTATAAATAGGGGGACTATGAACACTGAAGCTTTCTTT
>TRBJ1-5|TRBV7-8|NA|NA
CASSRRSSNQPQHF
TGTGCCAGCAGCCGGCGGAGTAGCAATCAGCCCCAGCATTTT
>TRBJ2-1|TRBV5-1|TRBD2|NA
CASSLFPWTSGNNEQFF
TGCGCCAGCAGCTTGTTCCCTTGGACTAGCGGAAACAATGAGCAGTTCTTC
>TRBJ2-5|TRBV14|NA|NA
CASSAYQETQYF
TGTGCCAGCAGCGCGTACCAAGAGACCCAGTACTTC
>TRBJ2-3|TRBV5-1|NA|NA
CASSFVGGSTDTQYF
TGCGCCAGCAGCTTTGTCGGGGGCAGCACAGATACGCAGTATTTT
>TRBJ1-2|TRBV6-1|TRBD1|NA
CASSEPGQGAWGYTF
TGTGCCAGCAGTGAACCGGGACAGGGGGCGTGGGGCTACACCTTC
>TRBJ2-6|TRBV2|TRBD1|NA
CASSLHPGQGWSGANVLTF
TGTGCCAGCAGCCTTCATCCGGGACAGGGTTGGTCTGGGGCCAACGTCCTGACTTTC
>TRBJ2-4|TRBV7-8|NA|once
CASSLGQLAKNIQYF
TGTGCCAGCAGCTTAGGACAGCTAGCCAAAAACATTCAGTACTTC
>TRBJ1-5|TRBV5-1|NA|NA
CASSLGDGTSNQPQHF
TGCGCCAGCAGCTTGGGGGACGGGACTTCTAATCAGCCCCAGCATTTT
>TRBJ2-7|TRBV21-1|NA|NA
CASSKDMAAGEQYF
TGTGCCAGCAGCAAAGACATGGCAGCCGGCGAGCAGTACTTC
>TRBJ2-1|TRBV5-1|TRBD2|NA
CASSSTGSGGPYNEQFF
TGCGCCAGCAGCTCGACTGGTAGCGGGGGGCCCTACAATGAGCAGTTCTTC
>TRBJ2-7|TRBV13|NA|NA
CASSLDGGPYEQYF
TGTGCCAGCAGCTTAGACGGAGGGCCCTACGAGCAGTACTTC
>TRBJ1-1|TRBV28|TRBD1|NA
CASRQGYTEAFF
TGTGCCAGCCGACAGGGATACACTGAAGCTTTCTTT
>TRBJ2-5|TRBV29-1|NA|NA
CSVEEDGKQEETQYF
TGCAGCGTTGAAGAGGACGGGAAGCAGGAGGAGACCCAGTACTTC
>TRBJ2-5|TRBV6-6|NA|NA
CASSYTPRTRAETQYF
TGTGCCAGCAGTTACACCCCCCGGACTCGGGCAGAGACCCAGTACTTC
>TRBJ1-2|TRBV7-4|NA|NA
CAGGIYGYTF
TGTGCGGGGGGGATCTATGGCTACACCTTC
>TRBJ2-7|TRBV25-1|NA|NA
CASSESGRGKGEQYF
TGTGCCAGCAGTGAATCAGGGAGGGGGAAAGGCGAGCAGTACTTC
>TRBJ2-1|TRBV5-1|TRBD2|NA
CASSLIAGGNNEQFF
TGCGCCAGCAGCTTGATAGCGGGGGGGAACAATGAGCAGTTCTTC
>TRBJ2-3|TRBV18|NA|NA
CASSPPTSTDTQYF
TGTGCCAGCTCACCACCGACAAGCACAGATACGCAGTATTTT
>TRBJ1-5|TRBV5-1|NA|NA
CASSLDPNQPQHF
TGCGCCAGCAGCTTGGATCCGAATCAGCCCCAGCATTTT
>TRBJ1-2|TRBV21-1|NA|NA
CASSRSDWLPNYGYTF
TGTGCCAGCTCCCGGTCCGACTGGTTACCAAACTATGGCTACACCTTC
>TRBJ2-5|TRBV30|NA|NA
CAWSVLRGETQYF
TGTGCCTGGAGTGTACTCCGCGGGGAGACCCAGTACTTC
>TRBJ1-3|TRBV6-5|NA|NA
CASSFAPGNTIYF
TGTGCCAGCAGTTTTGCACCCGGAAACACCATATATTTT
>TRBJ1-2|TRBV7-8|NA|NA
CASSLVQGGYGYTF
TGTGCCAGCAGCTTAGTTCAGGGCGGCTATGGCTACACCTTC
>TRBJ2-6|TRBV10-3|NA|NA
CAISEAGGPGANVLTF
TGTGCCATCAGTGAAGCCGGGGGCCCTGGGGCCAACGTCCTGACTTTC
>TRBJ2-2|TRBV4-2|TRBD1|NA
CASSRGTGGDTGELFF
TGTGCCAGCAGCCGCGGGACAGGGGGCGACACCGGGGAGCTGTTTTTT
>TRBJ1-1|TRBV6-5|NA|NA
CASRGSLGREAFF
TGTGCCAGCAGAGGGTCATTGGGCAGAGAAGCTTTCTTT
>TRBJ1-4|TRBV5-4|NA|once
CASSQPGRGDEKLFF
TGTGCCAGCAGTCAGCCGGGACGCGGGGATGAAAAACTGTTTTTT
>TRBJ1-3|TRBV12-5|NA|NA
CASGFRGLENTIYF
TGTGCTAGTGGTTTTCGAGGACTTGAAAACACCATATATTTT
>TRBJ2-1|TRBV5-1|TRBD1|NA
CASSPGQGAYNEQFF
TGCGCCAGCAGCCCGGGACAGGGGGCCTACAATGAGCAGTTCTTC
>TRBJ1-6|TRBV5-1|NA|NA
CASSLEGSNSPLHF
TGCGCCAGCAGCTTGGAAGGCAGTAATTCACCCCTCCACTTT
>TRBJ2-3|TRBV5-5|NA|NA
CASSLVSPGPDTQYF
TGTGCCAGCAGCTTGGTGTCCCCGGGGCCAGATACGCAGTATTTT
>TRBJ1-5|TRBV7-9|NA|NA
CASSPYSNQPQHF
TGTGCCAGCAGTCCGTATAGCAATCAGCCCCAGCATTTT
>TRBJ1-5|TRBV6-1|TRBD1|once
CASSTGQGGNQPQHF
TGTGCCAGCAGTACTGGACAGGGTGGCAATCAGCCCCAGCATTTT
>TRBJ2-3|TRBV5-1|TRBD2|NA
CASTEGAGGPSDTQYF
TGCGCCAGCACCGAGGGGGCGGGGGGGCCATCAGATACGCAGTATTTT
>TRBJ2-5|TRBV5-1|TRBD2|once
CASSWGRGGETQYF
TGCGCCAGCAGCTGGGGACGCGGGGGGGAGACCCAGTACTTC
>TRBJ2-7|TRBV6-5|NA|NA
CASKQEGSYEQYF
TGTGCCAGCAAACAGGAGGGCTCCTACGAGCAGTACTTC
>TRBJ2-1|TRBV27|NA|NA
CASSSYGNEQFF
TGTGCCAGCAGTTCCTACGGGAATGAGCAGTTCTTC
>TRBJ2-5|TRBV7-9|TRBD1|NA
CASSVGTGLGQETQYF
TGTGCCAGCAGCGTCGGGACAGGGTTAGGCCAAGAGACCCAGTACTTC
>TRBJ1-2|TRBV6-5|TRBD1|NA
CASSYSRWDSNYGYTF
TGTGCCAGCAGTTACTCGAGGTGGGACAGTAACTATGGCTACACCTTC
>TRBJ1-5|TRBV7-9|NA|NA
CASSLYQDQPQHF
TGTGCCAGCAGCTTATATCAAGATCAGCCCCAGCATTTT
>TRBJ1-5|TRBV7-9|TRBD1|NA
CASSPTGGYNQPQHF
TGTGCCAGCAGCCCAACAGGGGGCTACAATCAGCCCCAGCATTTT
>TRBJ1-3|TRBV7-9|NA|once
CASSKDPGGNTIYF
TGTGCCAGCAGCAAGGACCCGGGTGGAAACACCATATATTTT
>TRBJ1-4|TRBV5-1|NA|NA
CASSSTGTGGEKLFF
TGCGCCAGCAGCTCGACCGGGACGGGGGGTGAAAAACTGTTTTTT
>TRBJ1-6|TRBV30|NA|NA
CAWSEAGSPLHF
TGTGCCTGGAGTGAGGCGGGATCACCCCTCCACTTT
>TRBJ1-6|TRBV11-2|NA|NA
CASSSTGTTSLLRNSPLHF
TGTGCCAGCAGCTCCACCGGGACTACGAGCCTTCTACGGAATTCACCCCTCCACTTT
>TRBJ1-1|TRBV18|NA|NA
CASSLPFTEAFF
TGTGCCAGCTCACTTCCTTTCACTGAAGCTTTCTTT